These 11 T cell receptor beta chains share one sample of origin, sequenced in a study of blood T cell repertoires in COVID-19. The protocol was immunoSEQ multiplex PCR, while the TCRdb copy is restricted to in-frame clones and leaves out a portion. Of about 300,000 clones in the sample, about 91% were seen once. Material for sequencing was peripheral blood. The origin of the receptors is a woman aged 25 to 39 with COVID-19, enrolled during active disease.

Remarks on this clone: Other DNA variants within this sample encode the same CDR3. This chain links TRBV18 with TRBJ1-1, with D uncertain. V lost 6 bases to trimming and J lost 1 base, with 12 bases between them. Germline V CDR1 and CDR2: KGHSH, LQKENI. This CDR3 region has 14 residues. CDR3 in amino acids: CASSPSGGNTEAFF. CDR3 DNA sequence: TGTGCCAGCTCTCCATCGGGAGGGAACACTGAAGCTTTCTTT.

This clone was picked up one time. CDR3 DNA: TGTGCCAGCAGTTCAAGGACTAGCGGGGGGGCGAGCACAGATACGCAGTATTTT. This codes for CASSSRTSGGASTDTQYF. The rearrangement joins TRBV28 to TRBJ2-3; 15 bases are a match to TRBD2. The CDR3 contains 18 residues. Germline values: CDR1 MDHEN, CDR2 SYDVKM. Losses at the gene ends were 4 bases for V and 0 bases for J; bases not matched to a gene: 5.

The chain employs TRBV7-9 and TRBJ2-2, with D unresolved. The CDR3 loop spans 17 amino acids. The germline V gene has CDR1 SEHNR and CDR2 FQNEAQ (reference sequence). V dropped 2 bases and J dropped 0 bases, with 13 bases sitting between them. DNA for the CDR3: TGTGCCAGCAGCTTACGGCCTACGACACCGAACACCGGGGAGCTGTTTTTT. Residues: CASSLRPTTPNTGELFF.

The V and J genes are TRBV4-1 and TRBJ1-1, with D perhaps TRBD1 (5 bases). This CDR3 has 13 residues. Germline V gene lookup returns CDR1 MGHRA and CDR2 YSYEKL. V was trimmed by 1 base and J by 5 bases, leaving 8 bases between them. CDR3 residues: CASSQAEGTEAFF. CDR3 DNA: TGCGCCAGCAGCCAAGCGGAGGGGACTGAAGCTTTCTTT.

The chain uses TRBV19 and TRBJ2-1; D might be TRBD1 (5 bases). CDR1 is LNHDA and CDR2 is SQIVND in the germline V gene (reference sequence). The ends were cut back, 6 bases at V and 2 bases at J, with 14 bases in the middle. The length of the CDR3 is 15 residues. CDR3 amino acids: CASRQDNNAYNEQFF. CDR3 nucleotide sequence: TGTGCCAGTAGGCAGGACAACAATGCCTACAATGAGCAGTTCTTC.

CDR3 in amino acids: CASSQGTGGTGELFF. The CDR3 DNA is TGCGCCAGCAGCCAGGGGACAGGGGGCACCGGGGAGCTGTTTTTT. The chain carries TRBV4-1 and TRBJ2-2, with 11 bases fitting TRBD1. J gave up 4 bases and V 3 bases, and 1 base lay outside the gene matches. This CDR3 has 15 amino acids. Per germline, CDR1 MGHRA and CDR2 YSYEKL.

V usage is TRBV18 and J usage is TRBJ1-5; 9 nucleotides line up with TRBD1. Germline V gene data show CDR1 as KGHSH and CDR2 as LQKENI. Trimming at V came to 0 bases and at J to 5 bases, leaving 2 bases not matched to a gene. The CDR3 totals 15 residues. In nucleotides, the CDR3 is TGTGCCAGCTCACCACCGGGGGACAGGGATCAGCCCCAGCATTTT. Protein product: CASSPPGDRDQPQHF.

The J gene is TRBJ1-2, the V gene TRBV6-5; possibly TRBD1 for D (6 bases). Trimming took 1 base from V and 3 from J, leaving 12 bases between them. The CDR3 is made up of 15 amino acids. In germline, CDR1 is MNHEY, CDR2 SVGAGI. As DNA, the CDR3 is TGTGCCAGCAGTTACTGGGGGACAAGCTACTATGGCTACACCTTC. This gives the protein CASSYWGTSYYGYTF.

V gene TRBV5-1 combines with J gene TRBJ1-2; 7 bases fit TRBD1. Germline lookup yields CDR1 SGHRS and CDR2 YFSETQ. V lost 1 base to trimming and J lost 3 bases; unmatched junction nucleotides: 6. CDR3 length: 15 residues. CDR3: CASSLTGDRDYGYTF. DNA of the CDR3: TGCGCCAGCAGCTTGACGGGGGACAGAGACTATGGCTACACCTTC.

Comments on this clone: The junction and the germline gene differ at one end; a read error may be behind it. CDR3 sequence reads: CASSFDRDNEQFF. The DNA of the CDR3 is TGTGCTAGCAGCTTCGACAGAGACAATGAGCAGTTCTTC. The chain links TRBV7-7 to TRBJ2-1, with D perhaps TRBD1 (5 bases). The V gene's germline CDR1 is SSHAT and CDR2 FNYEAQ (reference sequence). CDR3 length equals 13 residues. Full variable domain (outside the CDR3, taken from reference TRBV7-7 and TRBJ2-1): GAGVSQSPRYKVTKRGQDVTLRCDPISSHATLYWYQQALGQGPEFLTYFNYEAQPDKSGLPSDRFSAERPEGSISTLTIQRTEQRDSAMYRCASSFDRDNEQFFGPGTRLTVL.

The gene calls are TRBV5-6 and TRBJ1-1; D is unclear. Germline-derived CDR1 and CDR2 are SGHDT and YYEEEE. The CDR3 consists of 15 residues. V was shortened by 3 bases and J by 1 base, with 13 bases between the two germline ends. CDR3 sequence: CASSYLAGGNTEAFF. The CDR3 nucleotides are TGTGCCAGCAGCTACCTAGCAGGTGGGAACACTGAAGCTTTCTTT.